A single sample gave rise to the 6 T cell receptor beta chains below, sequenced in a study of control samples from healthy donors and cancer patients. Profiling relied on immunoSEQ multiplex PCR, and the TCRdb table lists in-frame clones only, not all of them. This sample yields about 140,000 clones, of which under 95% are seen a single time; more than 6.5% belongs to the top ten. Sequenced: blood. These receptors were taken from a man between 18 and 29 years old in good health.

This clone has more than one count but fewer than ten. The genes are TRBV3-1 (or the pseudogene TRBV3-2) and TRBJ2-1, with D uncertain. The CDR3 is made up of 14 amino acids. Trimming removed 3 bases from V and 4 bases from J, with 10 bases in between. Germline assignment: CDR1 LGHDT and CDR2 YNNKEL (reference sequence). The CDR3 sequence: CASSHPRQYNEQFF. The DNA of the CDR3 is TGTGCCAGCAGCCACCCGAGGCAATACAATGAGCAGTTCTTC.

About this clone: Other DNA sequences within the sample encode an identical CDR3. The CDR3 DNA is TGTGCCAGCAGCCCTGGGGGGTGGAACACTGAAGCTTTCTTT. Its protein product is CASSPGGWNTEAFF. This chain joins TRBV3-1 (or the pseudogene TRBV3-2) and TRBJ1-1, with D maybe TRBD1 (5 bases). V shed 4 bases and J shed 1 base, with 10 bases lying between them. Looked up from germline, CDR1 is LGHDT and CDR2 is YNNKEL (reference sequence). This CDR3 region has 14 residues.

J is TRBJ2-7 and V is TRBV6-5; 8 positions match TRBD2. J gave up 4 bases and V 10 bases, and 9 bases lay outside the gene matches. The CDR3 consists of 13 residues. Looked up from germline, CDR1 is MNHEY and CDR2 is SVGAGI. In DNA form, the CDR3 reads TGTGCCACCAGGACTAGCCTTCCATACGAGCAGTACTTC. This translates into CATRTSLPYEQYF.

The chain links TRBV7-2 to TRBJ2-7, with 7 bases that match TRBD1. The length of the CDR3 is 15 residues. Germline loops: CDR1 SGHTA, CDR2 FQGNSA. V trimming: 6 bases; J trimming: 3 bases; junction bases outside the gene matches: 11. Here the CDR3 reads CASRRRTGPLYEQYF. CDR3 bases: TGTGCCAGCAGACGGAGGACAGGTCCCCTCTACGAGCAGTACTTC.

The chain employs TRBV11-2 and TRBJ1-2; D uncertain. The germline V gene has CDR1 SGHAT and CDR2 FQNNGV. V lost 4 bases, J lost 4 bases, and 13 bases lay in between. This CDR3 is 14 amino acids long. The CDR3 DNA is TGTGCCAGCAGCTCGGACCTCAGCGGCTATGGCTACACCTTC. Protein product: CASSSDLSGYGYTF.

The CDR3 region is CASTPRAKSYGYTF. The CDR3 bases are TGTGCCAGCACCCCGCGGGCTAAAAGCTATGGCTACACCTTC. This chain joins TRBV2 and TRBJ1-2; D not resolved. The V end lost 7 bases, the J end lost 4 bases, and 16 bases lay between the germline ends. Germline CDR1 and CDR2: SNHLY and FYNNEI. This CDR3 region has 14 residues.